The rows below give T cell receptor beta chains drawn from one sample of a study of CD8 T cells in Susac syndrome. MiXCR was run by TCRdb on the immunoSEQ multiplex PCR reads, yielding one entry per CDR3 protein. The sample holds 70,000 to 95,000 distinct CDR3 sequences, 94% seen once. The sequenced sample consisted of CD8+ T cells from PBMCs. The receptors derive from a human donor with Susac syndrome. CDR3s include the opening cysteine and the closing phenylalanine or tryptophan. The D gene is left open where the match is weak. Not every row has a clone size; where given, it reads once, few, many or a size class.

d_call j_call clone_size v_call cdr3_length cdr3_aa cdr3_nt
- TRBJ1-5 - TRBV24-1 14 CATSEENSNQPQHF TGTGCCACCAGTGAAGAGAATAGCAATCAGCCCCAGCATTTT
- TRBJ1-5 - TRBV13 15 CASSLSGGRNQPQHF TGTGCCAGCAGCTTATCCGGAGGGAGGAATCAGCCCCAGCATTTT
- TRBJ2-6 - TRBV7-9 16 CASSRRGVSGANVLTF TGTGCCAGCAGTCGGAGGGGCGTCTCTGGGGCCAACGTCCTGACTTTC
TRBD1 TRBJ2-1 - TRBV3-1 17 CASSPPSGTGGRNEQFF TGTGCCAGCAGCCCTCCGTCCGGGACAGGGGGCCGCAATGAGCAGTTCTTC
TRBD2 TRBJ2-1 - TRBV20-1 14 CSAPFSGDHNEQFF TGCAGTGCTCCATTCAGCGGGGACCACAATGAGCAGTTCTTC
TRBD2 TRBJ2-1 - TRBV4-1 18 CASSHETSGRGPYNEQFF TGCGCCAGCAGCCATGAGACTAGCGGGAGGGGACCCTACAATGAGCAGTTCTTC
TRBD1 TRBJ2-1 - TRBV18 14 CASSLRQGYNEQFF TGTGCCAGCTCACTAAGACAGGGTTACAATGAGCAGTTCTTC
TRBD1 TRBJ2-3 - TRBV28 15 CASSHGTGSTDTQYF TGTGCCAGCAGCCACGGGACAGGGAGCACAGATACGCAGTATTTT
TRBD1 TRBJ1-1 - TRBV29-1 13 CSVGDRGNTEAFF TGCAGCGTTGGGGACAGGGGGAACACTGAAGCTTTCTTT
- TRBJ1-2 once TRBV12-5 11 CASGLLRDYTF TGTGCTAGTGGTTTGCTCAGGGACTACACCTTC
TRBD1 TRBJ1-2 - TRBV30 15 CAWSVDSGTGSGYTF TGTGCCTGGAGTGTTGATTCCGGGACAGGCTCTGGCTACACCTTC
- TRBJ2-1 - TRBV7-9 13 CASSFPGAVEQFF TGTGCCAGCAGCTTCCCGGGGGCGGTTGAGCAGTTCTTC
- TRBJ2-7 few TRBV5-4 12 CASSRDSYEQYF TGTGCCAGCAGTCGGGACTCCTACGAGCAGTACTTC
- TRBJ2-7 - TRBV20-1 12 CSAREGPYEQYF TGCAGTGCTAGAGAGGGCCCCTACGAGCAGTACTTC
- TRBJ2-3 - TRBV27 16 CATFPPAGQVSDTQYF TGTGCCACCTTTCCTCCAGCGGGCCAAGTGTCCGATACGCAGTATTTT
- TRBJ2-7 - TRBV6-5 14 CASSYGENSYEQYF TGTGCCAGCAGTTACGGGGAGAACTCCTACGAGCAGTACTTC
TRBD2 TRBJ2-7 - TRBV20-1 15 CSARELAGVSYEQYF TGCAGTGCCCGGGAACTAGCGGGAGTATCCTACGAGCAGTACTTC
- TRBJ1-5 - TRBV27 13 CASSLSVSQPQHF TGTGCCAGCAGTTTATCAGTTTCCCAGCCCCAGCATTTT
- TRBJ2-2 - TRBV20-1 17 CSARDNGPIYRTGELFF TGCAGTGCTAGAGATAATGGACCTATTTATCGGACCGGGGAGCTGTTTTTT
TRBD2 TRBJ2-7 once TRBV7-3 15 CASSLTGTSLAEQYF TGTGCCAGCAGCTTAACCGGGACTAGCCTGGCCGAGCAGTACTTC
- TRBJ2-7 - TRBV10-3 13 CAIAEDRHYEQYF TGTGCCATCGCAGAGGACAGACACTACGAGCAGTACTTC
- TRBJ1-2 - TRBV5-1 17 CASSLEQGSTLGYGYTF TGCGCCAGCAGCTTGGAACAGGGCAGCACGTTGGGGTATGGCTACACCTTC
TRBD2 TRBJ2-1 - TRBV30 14 CAWTSGTDYEEQFF TGTGCCTGGACTAGCGGGACGGACTATGAAGAGCAGTTCTTC
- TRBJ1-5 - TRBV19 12 CASSLFREPQHF TGTGCCAGTAGCCTGTTTCGGGAGCCCCAGCATTTT
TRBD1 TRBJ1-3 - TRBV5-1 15 CASSLDRGPGNTIYF TGCGCCAGCAGTTTAGACAGGGGGCCTGGAAACACCATATATTTT
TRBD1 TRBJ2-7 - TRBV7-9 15 CASSFPDRGNYEQYF TGTGCCAGCAGCTTTCCTGACAGGGGGAACTACGAGCAGTACTTC
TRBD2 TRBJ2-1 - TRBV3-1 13 CASSQDREDEQFF TGTGCCAGCAGCCAAGATCGGGAGGACGAGCAGTTCTTC
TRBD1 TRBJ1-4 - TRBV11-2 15 CASSFYRGPDEKLFF TGTGCCAGCAGCTTCTACAGGGGGCCGGATGAAAAACTGTTTTTT
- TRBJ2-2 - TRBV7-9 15 CASSLKPTNTGELFF TGTGCCAGCAGCTTAAAACCCACGAACACCGGGGAGCTGTTTTTT
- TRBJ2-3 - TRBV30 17 CAWSATPPSFPTDTQYF TGTGCCTGGAGTGCAACCCCCCCTAGTTTTCCTACAGATACGCAGTATTTT
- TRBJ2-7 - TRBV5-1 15 CASSLEDTRSYEQYF TGCGCCAGCAGCTTGGAGGATACACGTTCCTACGAGCAGTACTTC
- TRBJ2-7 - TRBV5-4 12 CASSFGQIEQYF TGTGCCAGCAGCTTCGGACAGATCGAGCAGTACTTC
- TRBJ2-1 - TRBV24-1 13 CATSDLLGQEQFF TGTGCCACCAGTGATTTGCTTGGACAAGAGCAGTTCTTC
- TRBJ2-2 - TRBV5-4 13 CASSIHNTGELFF TGTGCCAGCAGCATACACAACACCGGGGAGCTGTTTTTT
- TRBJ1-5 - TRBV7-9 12 CASSSANQPQHF TGTGCCAGCAGCTCTGCCAATCAGCCCCAGCATTTT
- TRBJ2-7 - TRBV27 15 CASSLSVGPPYEQYF TGTGCCAGCAGTTTATCTGTCGGACCCCCATACGAGCAGTACTTC
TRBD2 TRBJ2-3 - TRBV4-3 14 CASAAGGSTDTQYF TGCGCCAGCGCAGCGGGAGGGAGCACAGATACGCAGTATTTT
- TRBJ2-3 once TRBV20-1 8 CSAKGKYF TGCAGTGCTAAAGGAAAGTATTTT
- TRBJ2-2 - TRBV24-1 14 CATKGNEDTGELFF TGTGCCACCAAGGGTAATGAGGACACCGGGGAGCTGTTTTTT
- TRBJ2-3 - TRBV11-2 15 CASSSVGTNTDTQYF TGTGCCAGCAGCTCCGTCGGGACAAACACAGATACGCAGTATTTT
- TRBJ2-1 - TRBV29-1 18 CSVELPPFGLRLYNEQFF TGCAGCGTTGAGCTACCCCCCTTCGGCTTGCGGCTCTACAATGAGCAGTTCTTC
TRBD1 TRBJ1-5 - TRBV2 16 CASSDLTGGASQPQHF TGTGCCAGCAGTGACCTTACAGGGGGCGCGTCTCAGCCCCAGCATTTT
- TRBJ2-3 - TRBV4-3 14 CASSQDKGPDTQYF TGCGCCAGCAGCCAAGATAAGGGTCCAGATACGCAGTATTTT
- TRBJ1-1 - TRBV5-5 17 CASSLADQTLRVTEAFF TGTGCCAGCAGCTTGGCCGACCAAACCCTCCGCGTCACTGAAGCTTTCTTT
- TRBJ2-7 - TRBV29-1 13 CSVETGYSYEQYF TGCAGCGTTGAAACGGGCTACTCCTACGAGCAGTACTTC
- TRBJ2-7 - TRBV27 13 CASSFDGAYEQYF TGTGCCAGCAGTTTTGATGGAGCCTACGAGCAGTACTTC
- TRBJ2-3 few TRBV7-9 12 CASSPSTDTQYF TGTGCCAGCAGCCCGAGCACAGATACGCAGTATTTT
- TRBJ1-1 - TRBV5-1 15 CASSLVSGAGTEAFF TGCGCCAGCAGCTTGGTTTCGGGGGCTGGGACTGAAGCTTTCTTT
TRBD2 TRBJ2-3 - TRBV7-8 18 CASSLLPAGPSSTDTQYF TGTGCCAGCAGCCTACTCCCAGCGGGGCCCTCTAGCACAGATACGCAGTATTTT
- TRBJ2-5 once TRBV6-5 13 CASRSQGGETQYF TGTGCCAGCAGGTCTCAGGGGGGAGAGACCCAGTACTTC
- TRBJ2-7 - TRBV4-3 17 CASSQDGAGLERYEQYF TGCGCCAGCAGCCAAGATGGAGCTGGACTGGAGCGCTACGAGCAGTACTTC
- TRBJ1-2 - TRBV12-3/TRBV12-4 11 CASSSGFGYTF TGTGCCAGCAGTTCGGGATTTGGCTACACCTTC
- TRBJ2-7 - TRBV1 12 CTSSHSAYEQYF TGCACCAGCAGCCATTCTGCCTACGAGCAGTACTTC
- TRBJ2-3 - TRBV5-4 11 CASTQADTQYF TGTGCCAGCACTCAAGCGGATACGCAGTATTTT
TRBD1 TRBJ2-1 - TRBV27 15 CASSFDRDSYNEQFF TGTGCCAGCAGTTTTGACAGGGATTCATACAATGAGCAGTTCTTC
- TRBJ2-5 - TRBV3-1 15 CASSQDQGREETQYF TGTGCCAGCAGCCAAGATCAGGGTCGCGAAGAGACCCAGTACTTC
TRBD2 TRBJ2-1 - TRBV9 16 CASSVASGGAVDEQFF TGTGCCAGCAGCGTAGCAAGCGGGGGGGCCGTGGATGAGCAGTTCTTC